The clone carrying this T cell receptor (beta chain) has a count of ten or more. This specimen comes from a study of blood T cells in healthy people across ages. Study in general: Through template switching, about one barcoded beta molecule was captured per two T cells, as measured in model experiments.

A sample-barcoded 5' primer and a J-beta primer mix were used in a second PCR of about 7 to 12 cycles. TCRdb re-analysed the 5' RACE reads in MiXCR, keeping a single row per CDR3 protein. This table holds fewer than 2 million distinct CDR3 sequences, approximately 40% found once. The sample comprised blood. This TCR came from a human donor in good health.

CDR3: CAISESVGNNEQFF. The DNA of the CDR3 is TGTGCCATCAGTGAGTCGGTAGGTAACAATGAGCAGTTCTTC. The chain has TRBV10-3 and TRBJ2-1; D is uncertain. The CDR3 covers 14 residues. The ends were cut back, 0 bases at V and 5 bases at J, with 8 bases in the middle. The germline V gene has CDR1 ENHRY and CDR2 SYGVKD.